This T cell receptor beta chain is from a study of early T cells in non-severe SARS-CoV-2 infection. Background on the study: Investigators sequenced bulk RNA drawn from unsorted whole blood, and chains remained unpaired.

Attachment of unique molecular identifiers was made to individual cDNA molecules. TCRdb reanalysed the 5' RACE reads using MiXCR and keeps one entry per CDR3 protein. Of roughly 56,000 distinct CDR3 sequences in the sample, less than 9.5% were seen once. Germline CDR1 reads SGHAT; CDR2 reads FQNNGV. V gave up 6 bases and J gave up 7 bases; unmatched junction bases: 6. CDR3 length equals 15 residues. This clonotype showed up just a few times. V is TRBV11-2 and J is TRBJ2-1; 13 bases map to TRBD2. The clonotype comes from an adult who was a healthcare worker with PCR-confirmed SARS-CoV-2 infection or an uninfected control (not recorded which). Input material: whole blood. DNA for the CDR3: TGTGCCAGCAGAGCCGGACTAGCGGGAGTGAATGAGCAGTTCTTC. This encodes CASRAGLAGVNEQFF.